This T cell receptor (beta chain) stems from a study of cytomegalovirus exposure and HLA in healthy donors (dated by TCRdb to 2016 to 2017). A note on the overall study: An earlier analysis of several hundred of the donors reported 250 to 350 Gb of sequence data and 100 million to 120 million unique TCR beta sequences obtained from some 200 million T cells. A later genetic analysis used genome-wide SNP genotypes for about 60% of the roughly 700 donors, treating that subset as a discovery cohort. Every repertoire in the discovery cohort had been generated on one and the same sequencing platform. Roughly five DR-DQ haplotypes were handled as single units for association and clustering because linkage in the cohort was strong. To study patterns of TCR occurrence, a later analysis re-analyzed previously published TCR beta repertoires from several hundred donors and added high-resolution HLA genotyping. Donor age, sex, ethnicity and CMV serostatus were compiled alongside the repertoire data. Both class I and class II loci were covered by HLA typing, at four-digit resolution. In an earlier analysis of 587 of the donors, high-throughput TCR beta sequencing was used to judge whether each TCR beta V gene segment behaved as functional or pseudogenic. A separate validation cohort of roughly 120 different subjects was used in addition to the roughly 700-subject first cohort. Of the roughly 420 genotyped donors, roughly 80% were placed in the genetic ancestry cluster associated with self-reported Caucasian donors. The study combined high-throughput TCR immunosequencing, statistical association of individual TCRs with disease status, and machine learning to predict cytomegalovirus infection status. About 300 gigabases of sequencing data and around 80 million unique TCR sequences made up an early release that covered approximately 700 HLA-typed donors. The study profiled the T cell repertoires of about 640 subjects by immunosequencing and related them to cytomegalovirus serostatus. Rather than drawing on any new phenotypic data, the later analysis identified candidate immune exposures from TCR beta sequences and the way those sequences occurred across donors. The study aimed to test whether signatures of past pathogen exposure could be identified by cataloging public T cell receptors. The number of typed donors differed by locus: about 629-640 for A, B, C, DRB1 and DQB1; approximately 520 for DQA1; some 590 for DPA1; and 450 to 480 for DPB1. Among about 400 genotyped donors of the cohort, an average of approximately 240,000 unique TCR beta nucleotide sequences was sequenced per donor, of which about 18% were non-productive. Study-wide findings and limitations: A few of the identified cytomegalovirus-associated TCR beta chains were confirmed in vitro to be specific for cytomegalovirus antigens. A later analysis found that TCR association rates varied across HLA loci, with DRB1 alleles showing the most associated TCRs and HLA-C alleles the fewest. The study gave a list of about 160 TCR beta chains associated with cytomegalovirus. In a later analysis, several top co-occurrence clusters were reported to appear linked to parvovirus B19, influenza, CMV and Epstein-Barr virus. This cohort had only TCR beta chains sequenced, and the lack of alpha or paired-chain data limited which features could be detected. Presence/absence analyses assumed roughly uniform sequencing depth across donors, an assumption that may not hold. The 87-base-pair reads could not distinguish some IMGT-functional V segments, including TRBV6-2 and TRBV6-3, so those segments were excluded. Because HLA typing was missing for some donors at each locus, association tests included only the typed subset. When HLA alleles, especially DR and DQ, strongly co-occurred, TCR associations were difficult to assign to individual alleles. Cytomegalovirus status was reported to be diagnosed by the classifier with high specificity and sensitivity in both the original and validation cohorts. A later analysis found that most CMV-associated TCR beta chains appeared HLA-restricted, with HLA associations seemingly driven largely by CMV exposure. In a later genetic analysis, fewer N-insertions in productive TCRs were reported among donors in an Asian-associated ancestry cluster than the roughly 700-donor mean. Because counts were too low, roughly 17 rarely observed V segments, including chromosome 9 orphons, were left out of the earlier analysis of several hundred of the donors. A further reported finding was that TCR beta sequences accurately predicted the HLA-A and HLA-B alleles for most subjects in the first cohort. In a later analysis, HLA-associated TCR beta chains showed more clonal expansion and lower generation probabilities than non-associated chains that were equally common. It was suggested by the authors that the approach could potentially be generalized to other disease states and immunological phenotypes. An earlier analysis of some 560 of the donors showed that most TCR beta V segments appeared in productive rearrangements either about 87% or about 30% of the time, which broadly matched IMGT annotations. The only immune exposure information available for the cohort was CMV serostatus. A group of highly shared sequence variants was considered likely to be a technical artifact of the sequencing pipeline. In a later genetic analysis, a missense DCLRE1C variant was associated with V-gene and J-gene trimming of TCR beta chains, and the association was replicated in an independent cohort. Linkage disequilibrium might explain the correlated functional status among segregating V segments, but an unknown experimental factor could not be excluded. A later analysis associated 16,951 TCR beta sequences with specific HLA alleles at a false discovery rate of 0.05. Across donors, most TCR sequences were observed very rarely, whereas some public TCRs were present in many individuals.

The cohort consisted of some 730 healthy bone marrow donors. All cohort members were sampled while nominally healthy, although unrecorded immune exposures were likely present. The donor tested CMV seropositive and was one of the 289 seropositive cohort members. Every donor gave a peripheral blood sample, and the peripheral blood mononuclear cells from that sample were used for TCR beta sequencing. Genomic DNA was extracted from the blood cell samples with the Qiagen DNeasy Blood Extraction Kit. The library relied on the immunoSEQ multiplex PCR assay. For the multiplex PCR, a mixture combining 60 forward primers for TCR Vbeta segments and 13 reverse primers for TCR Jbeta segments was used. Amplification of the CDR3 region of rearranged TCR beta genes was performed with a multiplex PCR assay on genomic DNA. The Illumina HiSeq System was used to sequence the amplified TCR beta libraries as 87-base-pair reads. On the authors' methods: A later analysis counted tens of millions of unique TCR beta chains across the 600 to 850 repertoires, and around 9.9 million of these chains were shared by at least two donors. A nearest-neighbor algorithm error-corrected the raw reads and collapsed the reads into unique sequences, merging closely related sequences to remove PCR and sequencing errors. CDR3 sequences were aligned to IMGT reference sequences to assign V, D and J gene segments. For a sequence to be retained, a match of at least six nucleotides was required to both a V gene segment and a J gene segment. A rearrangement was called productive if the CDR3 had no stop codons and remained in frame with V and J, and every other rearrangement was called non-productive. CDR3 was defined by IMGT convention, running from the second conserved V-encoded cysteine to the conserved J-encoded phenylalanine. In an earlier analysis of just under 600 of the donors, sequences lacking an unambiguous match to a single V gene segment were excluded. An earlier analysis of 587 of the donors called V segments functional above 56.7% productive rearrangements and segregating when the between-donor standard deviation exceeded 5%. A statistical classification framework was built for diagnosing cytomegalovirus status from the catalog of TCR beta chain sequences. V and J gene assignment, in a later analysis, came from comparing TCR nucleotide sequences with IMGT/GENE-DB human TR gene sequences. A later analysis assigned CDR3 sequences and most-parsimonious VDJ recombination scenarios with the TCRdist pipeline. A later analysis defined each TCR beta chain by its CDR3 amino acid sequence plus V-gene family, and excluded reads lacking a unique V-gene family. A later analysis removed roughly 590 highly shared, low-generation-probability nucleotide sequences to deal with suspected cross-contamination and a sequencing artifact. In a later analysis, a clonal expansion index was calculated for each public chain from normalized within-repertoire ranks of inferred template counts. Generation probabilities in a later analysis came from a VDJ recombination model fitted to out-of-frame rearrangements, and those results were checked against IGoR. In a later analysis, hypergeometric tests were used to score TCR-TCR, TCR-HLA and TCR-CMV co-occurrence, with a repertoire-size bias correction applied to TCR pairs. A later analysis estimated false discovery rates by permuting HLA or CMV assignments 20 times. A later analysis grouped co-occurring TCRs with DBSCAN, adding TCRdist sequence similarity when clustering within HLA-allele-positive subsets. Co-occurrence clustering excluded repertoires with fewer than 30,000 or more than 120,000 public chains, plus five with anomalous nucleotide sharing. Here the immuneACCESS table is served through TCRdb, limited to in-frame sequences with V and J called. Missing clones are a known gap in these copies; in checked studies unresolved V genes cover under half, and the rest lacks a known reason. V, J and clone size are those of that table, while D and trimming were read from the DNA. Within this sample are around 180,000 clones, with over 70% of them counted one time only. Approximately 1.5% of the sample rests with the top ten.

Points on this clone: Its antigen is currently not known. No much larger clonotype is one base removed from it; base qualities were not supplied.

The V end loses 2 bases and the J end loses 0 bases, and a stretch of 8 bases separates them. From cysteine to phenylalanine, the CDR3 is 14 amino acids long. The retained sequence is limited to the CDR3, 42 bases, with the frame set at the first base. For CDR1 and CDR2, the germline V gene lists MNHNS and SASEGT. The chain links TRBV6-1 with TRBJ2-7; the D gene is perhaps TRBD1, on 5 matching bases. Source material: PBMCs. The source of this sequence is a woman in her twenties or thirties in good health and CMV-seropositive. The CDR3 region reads CASSETGNSYEQYF. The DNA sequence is TGTGCCAGCAGTGAAACAGGTAACTCCTACGAGCAGTACTTC.